Below, one TCR beta chain is given with its context. This sample was included in a study of blood T cell repertoires in COVID-19. Whole-study context: From the United States, Italy and Spain came samples of acute and convalescent COVID-19. T cells, B-cell-depleted T cells, or PBMCs supplied cDNA or gDNA.

Authors' processing steps: Quantification of nucleated cells was approximated via reference gene primer amplification. Assay used: immunoSEQ multiplex PCR; TCRdb lists only in-frame clones, some missing. From that table come the V and J calls and clone size; the DNA was used to work out D and trimming. The sample yields tens of thousands of clones, 91% seen once. CDR3 length: 17 amino acids. Trimming stripped 0 bases from V and 5 bases from J, with 17 bases between. Per the germline V gene, CDR1 is MRHNA and CDR2 is SNTAGT. The rearrangement joins TRBV6-4 to TRBJ1-5; no definite D call. The clonotype comes from a man aged 55 to 69 with acute or convalescent COVID-19. Sample: peripheral blood. The CDR3 here is CASSDSRGRKVDQPQHF. DNA of the CDR3: TGTGCCAGCAGTGACTCGAGAGGGAGGAAAGTGGATCAGCCCCAGCATTTT.